The entry below describes one T cell receptor beta chain. The CDR3 contains 15 residues. Germline assignment: CDR1 SGHAT and CDR2 FQNNGV. Trimming at V came to 5 bases and at J to 5 bases, leaving 7 bases not matched to a gene. The multiple sclerosis controls were treatment-naive patients with relapsing-remitting disease that was stable or active. Through negative isolation, CD4+ and CD8+ T cells were obtained, while TEMRA cells were enriched using FACS. cDNA came from roughly 0.53 to 1 ug RNA primed by random hexamers. TCRdb reprocessed the immunoSEQ multiplex PCR reads with MiXCR, giving one entry per CDR3 protein. The table has over 150,000 distinct CDR3 sequences, 93% seen once; the top ten hold approximately 0.094%. This sample is drawn from a study of CD8 T cells in Susac syndrome.

The sequence was obtained from a human donor with multiple sclerosis. The material sequenced was CD4+ T cells from PBMCs. The V call is TRBV11-2, the J call TRBJ2-5, with 11 bases lining up with TRBD2. The CDR3 sequence: CASSPSGGLVETQYF. The CDR3, as DNA: TGTGCCAGCAGCCCTAGCGGGGGGTTGGTGGAGACCCAGTACTTC.